The 15 T cell receptor beta chains listed next were all sequenced from one sample in a study of regulatory T cells in long-lasting Graves disease. Through Arm-PCR of CDR3 regions and iRepertoire HTBI primers, TCR beta libraries were built. TCRdb processed the multiplex PCR reads anew with MiXCR; each CDR3 protein has one entry. The sample includes 420,000 or so distinct CDR3 sequences, about 15% seen only once; the top ten take about 23%. Time point specified: newly diagnosed GD, antithyroid drugs for less than 3 months. Researchers made the TCR library from RNA that was extracted from PBMCs. This sample also belongs to another study, concerning T cells in Graves' hyperthyroidism and ophthalmopathy.

The starting material was peripheral blood mononuclear cells (PBMCs), obtained at new diagnosis, from a patient treated with antithyroid drugs. The receptor set was obtained from a woman younger than 30 with Graves disease.

V gene TRBV7-2 combines with J gene TRBJ2-3, with 12 bases matching TRBD2. With 0 bases clipped from V and 8 bases from J, the junction kept 12 bases outside the gene matches. The CDR3 contains 18 residues. The germline V gene encodes CDR1 SGHTA and CDR2 FQGNSA. Here the CDR3 reads CASSLALGLAGGPGTQYF. The CDR3 nucleotides read TGTGCCAGCAGCTTAGCATTAGGGCTAGCGGGAGGGCCAGGTACGCAGTATTTT.

This clonotype was recorded at least ten times. This rearrangement joins TRBV13 to TRBJ2-7, with a possible D match to TRBD2 (6 bases). The V end lost 2 bases, the J end lost 3 bases, and 23 bases lay between the germline ends. Germline V gives CDR1 PRHDT, CDR2 FYEKMQ (reference sequence). The CDR3 consists of 18 residues. The CDR3 protein is CASSLWVGKGGSHYEQYF. CDR3 nucleotide sequence: TGTGCCAGCAGCTTATGGGTTGGGAAAGGAGGGAGTCACTACGAGCAGTACTTC.

This clonotype was recorded many times. The J gene is TRBJ2-1, the V gene TRBV28; D remains unclear. The CDR3 has 12 amino acids. Between the trimmed V and J ends, which lost 3 bases and 8 bases, there was a span of 8 bases. The germline gives CDR1 MDHEN, CDR2 SYDVKM. The CDR3 region is CASSFNGYEQFF. The CDR3 DNA reads as TGTGCCAGCAGTTTTAACGGGTATGAGCAGTTCTTC.

The rearrangement uses TRBV5-1 and TRBJ1-5; 8 bases map to TRBD1. This CDR3 comprises 15 residues. Trimming cost V 0 bases and J 4 bases; bases outside gene matches: 3. The germline CDR1 and CDR2 sequences are SGHRS and YFSETQ. CDR3 sequence: CASSLGTGSNQPQHF. DNA for the CDR3: TGCGCCAGCAGCTTGGGGACAGGGTCTAATCAGCCCCAGCATTTT.

This clonotype was observed at least ten times. The J gene is TRBJ2-7, the V gene TRBV7-2; D not resolved. V lost 2 bases and J lost 1, with 6 bases in between. The germline gives CDR1 SGHTA, CDR2 FQGNSA. The CDR3 is made up of 13 amino acids. CDR3: CASSLSQSYEQYF. CDR3 in DNA: TGTGCCAGCAGCTTAAGTCAGTCCTACGAGCAGTACTTC.

This clonotype occurred many times. The V call is TRBV20-1, the J call TRBJ2-7; 9 positions agree with TRBD1. Trimming removed 6 bases from V and 4 bases from J; junction bases left unmatched: 7. Looked up from germline, CDR1 is DFQATT and CDR2 is SNEGSKA (reference sequence). The CDR3 runs 13 residues. CDR3 loop: CSARTGAIYEQYF. The CDR3 nucleotides are TGCAGTGCAAGGACAGGGGCGATATACGAGCAGTACTTC.

The CDR3 here is CASSQDEGFHSGNTIYF. The CDR3 DNA reads TGCGCCAGCAGCCAAGATGAAGGGTTCCACTCTGGAAACACCATATATTTT. The V gene is TRBV4-3, the J gene TRBJ1-3; D remains ambiguous. The V and J ends lost 0 bases and 0 bases respectively, with 12 bases between them. The CDR3 contains 17 residues. CDR1 is LGHNA, CDR2 YSLEER, per germline.

This chain links TRBV30 with TRBJ1-6; no definite D call. Germline V gene sequence: CDR1 GTSNPN, CDR2 SVGIG (reference sequence). CDR3 length: 16 residues. V lost 3 bases to trimming and J lost 0 bases, with 12 bases between them. Here the CDR3 reads CAWRRDQSSYNSPLHF. CDR3 bases: TGTGCCTGGAGGCGGGATCAGAGCTCCTATAATTCACCCCTCCACTTT. Using reference TRBV30 and TRBJ1-6 for the parts outside the CDR3, the full variable domain is SQTIHQWPATLVQPVGSPLSLECTVEGTSNPNLYWYRQAAGRGLQLLFYSVGIGQISSEVPQNLSASRPQDRQFILSSKKLLLSDSGFYLCAWRRDQSSYNSPLHFGNGTRLTVT.

V and J are TRBV19 and TRBJ2-7, with 9 positions matching TRBD1. Trimming removed 6 bases from V and 5 bases from J; junction bases left unmatched: 8. Germline-derived CDR1 and CDR2 are LNHDA and SQIVND (reference sequence). The CDR3 covers 14 residues. In DNA, the CDR3 is TGTGCCAGTAGGAGTGACAGGGGGAGCAACGAGCAGTACTTC. It is translated as CASRSDRGSNEQYF.

This clonotype appeared a few times. This sequence joins TRBV6-1 and TRBJ2-7; 9 bases map to TRBD1. This CDR3 comprises 13 residues. Germline CDR1 MNHNS, CDR2 SASEGT. Germline trimming cut 6 bases from V and 3 bases from J; bases unmatched to any gene: 3. DNA for the CDR3: TGTGCCAGCAGGGGGACAGGGAACTACGAGCAGTACTTC. Encoded protein: CASRGTGNYEQYF.

This clonotype was seen at least ten times. V gene TRBV20-1 combines with J gene TRBJ2-1; maybe TRBD2 (6 bases). Per germline, CDR1 DFQATT and CDR2 SNEGSKA (reference sequence). V shed 5 bases and J shed 5 bases, with 10 bases lying between them. CDR3 size: 12 residues. The chain's CDR3 is CSALLANNEQFF. The CDR3, as DNA: TGCAGTGCTTTACTAGCAAACAATGAGCAGTTCTTC.

This clonotype came up many times. This sequence joins TRBV7-6 and TRBJ2-3; 8 positions agree with TRBD1. Germline V gene lookup returns CDR1 SGHVS and CDR2 FNYEAQ. After removal of 1 base from V and 1 base from J, the junction contained 7 bases not matched to a gene. CDR3 length: 17 amino acids. Here the CDR3 DNA reads TGTGCCAGCAGCTTAGTCGGCGGACAGGGAGGCACAGATACGCAGTATTTT. This gives the protein CASSLVGGQGGTDTQYF. Together with reference TRBV7-6 and TRBJ2-3, the CDR3 gives the full variable domain: GAGVSQSPRYKVTKRGQDVALRCDPISGHVSLYWYRQALGQGPEFLTYFNYEAQQDKSGLPNDRFSAERPEGSISTLTIQRTEQRDSAMYRCASSLVGGQGGTDTQYFGPGTRLTVL.

This clonotype has ten or more counts. The gene calls are TRBV28 and TRBJ1-3; no definite D call. Trimming cost V 6 bases and J 0 bases, with 6 bases left between them. CDR1 is MDHEN and CDR2 is SYDVKM in the germline V gene. The CDR3 spans 13 residues. This CDR3 is CASRVSSGNTIYF. The CDR3 DNA reads as TGTGCCAGCAGGGTGAGCTCTGGAAACACCATATATTTT.

This clonotype was seen only once. A far larger clone differs by one base, so this is likely a read error. The CDR3 coding sequence is TGTGCCAGCAGCTTAGTTTTTGGACTAGCGGGAAGTTCCTACGAGCAGTTCTTC. Protein sequence: CASSLVFGLAGSSYEQFF. J is TRBJ2-1 and V is TRBV7-2, with 12 positions matching TRBD2. Germline assignment: CDR1 SGHTA and CDR2 FQGNSA. The CDR3 loop spans 18 amino acids. Trimming took 1 base from V and 10 from J; bases not matched to a gene: 14.

This clonotype was found a few times. The rearrangement uses TRBV11-2 and TRBJ1-4, with D unclear. Trimming took off 5 bases at V and 5 bases at J, with 15 bases between the two ends. The CDR3 consists of 15 residues. Germline CDR1 reads SGHAT; CDR2 reads FQNNGV. The CDR3 DNA reads as TGTGCCAGCAGCACCCGGGCCTTTCGGAATGAAAAACTGTTTTTT. Translated: CASSTRAFRNEKLFF.